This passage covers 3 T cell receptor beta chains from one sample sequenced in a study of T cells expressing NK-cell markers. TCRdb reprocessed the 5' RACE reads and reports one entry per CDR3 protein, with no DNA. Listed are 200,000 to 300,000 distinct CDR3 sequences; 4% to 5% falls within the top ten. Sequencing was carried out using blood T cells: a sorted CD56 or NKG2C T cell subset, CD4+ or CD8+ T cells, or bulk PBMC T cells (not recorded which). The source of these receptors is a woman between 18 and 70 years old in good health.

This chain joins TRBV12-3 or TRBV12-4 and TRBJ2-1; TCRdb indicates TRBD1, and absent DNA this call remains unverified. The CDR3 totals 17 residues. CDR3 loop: CASSLAGGPVGEYEQFF.

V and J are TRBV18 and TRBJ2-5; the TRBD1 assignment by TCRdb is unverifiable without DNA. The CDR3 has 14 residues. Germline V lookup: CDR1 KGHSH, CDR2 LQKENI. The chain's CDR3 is CASSPVRAQETQYF.

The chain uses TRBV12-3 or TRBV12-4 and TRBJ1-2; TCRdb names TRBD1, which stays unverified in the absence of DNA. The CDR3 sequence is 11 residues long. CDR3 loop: CASSPLNGYTF.